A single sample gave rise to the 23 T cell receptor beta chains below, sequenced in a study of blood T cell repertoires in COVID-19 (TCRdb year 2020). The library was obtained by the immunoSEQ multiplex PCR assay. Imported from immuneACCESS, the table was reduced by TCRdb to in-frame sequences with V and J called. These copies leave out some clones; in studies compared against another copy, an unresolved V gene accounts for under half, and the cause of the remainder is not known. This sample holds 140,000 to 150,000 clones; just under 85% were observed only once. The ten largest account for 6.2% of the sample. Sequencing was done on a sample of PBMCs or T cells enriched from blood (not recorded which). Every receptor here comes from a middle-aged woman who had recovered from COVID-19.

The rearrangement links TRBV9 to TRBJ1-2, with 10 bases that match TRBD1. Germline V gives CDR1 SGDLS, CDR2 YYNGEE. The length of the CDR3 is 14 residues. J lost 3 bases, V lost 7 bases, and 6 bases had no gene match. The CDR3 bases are TGTGCCAGCTCCCCGGGACAGGGGTACTATGGCTACACCTTC. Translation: CASSPGQGYYGYTF.

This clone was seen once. CDR3 sequence: CASSQHRRNTEAFF. The CDR3 bases are TGTGCCAGCAGCCAACACAGAAGGAACACTGAAGCTTTCTTT. J is TRBJ1-1 and V is TRBV3-1 (or the pseudogene TRBV3-2); unclear D gene. The CDR3 totals 14 residues. The germline CDR1 and CDR2 sequences are LGHDT and YNNKEL (reference sequence). Trimming stripped 2 bases from V and 1 base from J, with 8 bases between.

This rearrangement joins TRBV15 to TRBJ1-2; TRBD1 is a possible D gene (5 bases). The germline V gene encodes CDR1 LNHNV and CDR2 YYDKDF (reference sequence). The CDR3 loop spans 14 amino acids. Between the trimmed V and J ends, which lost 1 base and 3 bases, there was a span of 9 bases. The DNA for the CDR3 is TGTGCCACCAGCAGAGGCGGGGGAGACTATGGCTACACCTTC. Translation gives CATSRGGGDYGYTF.

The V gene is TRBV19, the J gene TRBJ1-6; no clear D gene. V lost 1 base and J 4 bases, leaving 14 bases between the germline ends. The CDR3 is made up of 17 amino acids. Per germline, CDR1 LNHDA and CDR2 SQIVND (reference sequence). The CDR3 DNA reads TGTGCCAGTAGTATAGCACGGACGGGAACTTATAATTCACCCCTCCACTTT. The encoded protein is CASSIARTGTYNSPLHF.

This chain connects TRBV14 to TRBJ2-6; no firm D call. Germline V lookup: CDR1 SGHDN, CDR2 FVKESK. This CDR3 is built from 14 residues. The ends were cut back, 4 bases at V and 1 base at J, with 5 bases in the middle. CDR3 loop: CASSPISGANVLTF. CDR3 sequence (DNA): TGTGCCAGCAGCCCTATATCTGGGGCCAACGTCCTGACTTTC. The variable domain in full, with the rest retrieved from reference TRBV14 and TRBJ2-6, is EAGVTQFPSHSVIEKGQTVTLRCDPISGHDNLYWYRRVMGKEIKFLLHFVKESKQDESGMPNNRFLAERTGGTYSTLKVQPAELEDSGVYFCASSPISGANVLTFGAGSRLTVL.

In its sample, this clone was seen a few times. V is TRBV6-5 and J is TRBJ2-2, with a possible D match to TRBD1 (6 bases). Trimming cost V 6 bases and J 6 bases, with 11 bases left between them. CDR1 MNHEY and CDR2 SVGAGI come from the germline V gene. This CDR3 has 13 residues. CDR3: CASSTGFPGELFF. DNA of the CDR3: TGTGCCAGCAGCACAGGGTTCCCCGGGGAGCTGTTTTTT.

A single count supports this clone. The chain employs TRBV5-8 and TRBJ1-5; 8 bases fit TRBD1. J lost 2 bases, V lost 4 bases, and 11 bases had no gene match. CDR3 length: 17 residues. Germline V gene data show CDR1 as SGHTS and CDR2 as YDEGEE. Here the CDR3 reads CASSQVRTGRGNQPQHF. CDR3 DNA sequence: TGTGCCAGCAGCCAAGTTCGGACAGGGAGAGGCAATCAGCCCCAGCATTTT.

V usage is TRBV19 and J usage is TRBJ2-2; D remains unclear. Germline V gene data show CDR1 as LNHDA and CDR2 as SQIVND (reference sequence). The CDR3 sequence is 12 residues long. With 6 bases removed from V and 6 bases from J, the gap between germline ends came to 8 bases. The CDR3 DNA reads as TGTGCCAGTAGAATCCCCGCCGGGGAGCTGTTTTTT. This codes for CASRIPAGELFF.

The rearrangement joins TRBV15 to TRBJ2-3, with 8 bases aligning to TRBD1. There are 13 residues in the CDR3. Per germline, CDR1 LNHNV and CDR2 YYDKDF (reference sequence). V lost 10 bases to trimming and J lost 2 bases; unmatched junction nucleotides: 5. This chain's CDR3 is CASRQGTTDTQYF. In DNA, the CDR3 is TGTGCCAGCAGACAGGGGACCACAGATACGCAGTATTTT.

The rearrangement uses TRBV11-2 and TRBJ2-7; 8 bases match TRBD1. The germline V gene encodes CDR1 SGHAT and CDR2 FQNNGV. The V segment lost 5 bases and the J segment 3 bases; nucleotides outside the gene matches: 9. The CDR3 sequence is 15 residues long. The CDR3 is CASSPGAGGYYEQYF. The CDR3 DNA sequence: TGTGCCAGCAGCCCGGGTGCAGGGGGCTACTACGAGCAGTACTTC.

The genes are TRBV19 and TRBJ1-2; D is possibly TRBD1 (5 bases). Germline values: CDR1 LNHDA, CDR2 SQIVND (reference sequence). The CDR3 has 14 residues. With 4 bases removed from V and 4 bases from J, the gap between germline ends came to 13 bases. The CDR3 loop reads CASSTTGVRYGYTF. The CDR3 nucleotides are TGTGCCAGTAGTACTACAGGAGTTCGCTATGGCTACACCTTC.

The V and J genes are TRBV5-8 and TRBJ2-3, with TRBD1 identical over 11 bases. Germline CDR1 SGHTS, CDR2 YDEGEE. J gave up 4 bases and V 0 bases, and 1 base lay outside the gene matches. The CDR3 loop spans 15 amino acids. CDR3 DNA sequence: TGTGCCAGCAGCTTGGGGGGACAGGGGGCAGATACGCAGTATTTT. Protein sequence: CASSLGGQGADTQYF. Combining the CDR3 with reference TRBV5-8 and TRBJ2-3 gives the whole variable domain EAGVTQSPTHLIKTRGQQATLRCSPISGHTSVYWYQQALGLGLQFLLWYDEGEERNRGNFPPRFSGRQFPNYSSELNVNALELEDSALYLCASSLGGQGADTQYFGPGTRLTVL.

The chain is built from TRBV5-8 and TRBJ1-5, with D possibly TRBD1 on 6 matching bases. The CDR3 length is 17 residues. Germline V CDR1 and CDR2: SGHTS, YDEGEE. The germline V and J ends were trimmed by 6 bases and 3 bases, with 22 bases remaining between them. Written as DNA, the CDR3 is TGTGCCAGCATCCCGGAAGGCGGCAGGGGCGCCAATCAGCCCCAGCATTTT. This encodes CASIPEGGRGANQPQHF. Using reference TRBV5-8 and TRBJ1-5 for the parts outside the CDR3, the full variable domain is EAGVTQSPTHLIKTRGQQATLRCSPISGHTSVYWYQQALGLGLQFLLWYDEGEERNRGNFPPRFSGRQFPNYSSELNVNALELEDSALYLCASIPEGGRGANQPQHFGDGTRLSIL.

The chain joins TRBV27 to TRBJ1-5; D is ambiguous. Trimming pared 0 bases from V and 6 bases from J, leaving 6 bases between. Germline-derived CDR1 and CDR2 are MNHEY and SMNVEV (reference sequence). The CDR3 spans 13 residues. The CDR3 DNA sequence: TGTGCCAGCAGTTTATCATTCGGTCAGCCCCAGCATTTT. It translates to CASSLSFGQPQHF.

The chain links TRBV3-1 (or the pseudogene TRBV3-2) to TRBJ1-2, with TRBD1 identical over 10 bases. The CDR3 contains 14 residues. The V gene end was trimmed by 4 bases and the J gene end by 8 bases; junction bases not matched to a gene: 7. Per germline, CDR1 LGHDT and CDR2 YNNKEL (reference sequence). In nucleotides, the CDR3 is TGTGCCAGCAGCCCCGGGGGACAGGGGTCGGGCTACACCTTC. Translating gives CASSPGGQGSGYTF.

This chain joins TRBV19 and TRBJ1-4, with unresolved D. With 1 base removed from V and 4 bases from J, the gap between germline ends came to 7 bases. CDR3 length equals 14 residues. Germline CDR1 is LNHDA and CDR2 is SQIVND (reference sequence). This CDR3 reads CASSIAYSNEKLFF. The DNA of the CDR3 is TGTGCCAGTAGTATAGCCTACAGTAATGAAAAACTGTTTTTT. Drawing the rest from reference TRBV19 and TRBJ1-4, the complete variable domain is DGGITQSPKYLFRKEGQNVTLSCEQNLNHDAMYWYRQDPGQGLRLIYYSQIVNDFQKGDIAEGYSVSREKKESFPLTVTSAQKNPTAFYLCASSIAYSNEKLFFGSGTQLSVL.

CDR3 DNA: TGCGCCAGCATCGACCTCCCTGGCCAGGGGTACTACAATGAGCAGTTCTTC. Residues: CASIDLPGQGYYNEQFF. The rearrangement links TRBV5-1 to TRBJ2-1; maybe TRBD1 (6 bases). Germline CDR1 SGHRS, CDR2 YFSETQ. The ends were cut back, 6 bases at V and 3 bases at J, with 22 bases in the middle. The CDR3 has 17 residues.

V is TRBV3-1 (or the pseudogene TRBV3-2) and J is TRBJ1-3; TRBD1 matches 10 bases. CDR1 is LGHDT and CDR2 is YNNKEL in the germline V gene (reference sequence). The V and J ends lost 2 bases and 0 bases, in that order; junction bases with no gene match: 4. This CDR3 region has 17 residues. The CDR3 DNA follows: TGTGCCAGCAGCCAATCCGGACAGGGGGTCTCTGGAAACACCATATATTTT. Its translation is CASSQSGQGVSGNTIYF.

Here the CDR3 reads CASRGRWDYEQYF. The CDR3 bases are TGTGCCTCGCGGGGGCGGTGGGACTACGAGCAGTACTTC. This rearrangement joins TRBV19 to TRBJ2-7, with D possibly matching TRBD2 (7 bases). CDR3 length: 13 residues. V gave up 11 bases and J gave up 3 bases, with 17 bases separating them. Germline assignment: CDR1 LNHDA and CDR2 SQIVND (reference sequence).

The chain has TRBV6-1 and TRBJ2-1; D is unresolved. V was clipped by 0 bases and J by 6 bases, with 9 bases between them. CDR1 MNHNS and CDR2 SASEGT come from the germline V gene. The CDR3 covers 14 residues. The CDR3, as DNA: TGTGCCAGCAGTGAAGCGATGAGTTTCAATGAGCAGTTCTTC. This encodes CASSEAMSFNEQFF.

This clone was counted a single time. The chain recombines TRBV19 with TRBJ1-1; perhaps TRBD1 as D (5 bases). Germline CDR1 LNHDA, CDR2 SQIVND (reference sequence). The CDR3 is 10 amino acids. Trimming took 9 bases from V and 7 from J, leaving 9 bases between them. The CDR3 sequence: CASRADEAFF. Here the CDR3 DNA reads TGTGCCAGCAGGGCGGATGAAGCTTTCTTT.

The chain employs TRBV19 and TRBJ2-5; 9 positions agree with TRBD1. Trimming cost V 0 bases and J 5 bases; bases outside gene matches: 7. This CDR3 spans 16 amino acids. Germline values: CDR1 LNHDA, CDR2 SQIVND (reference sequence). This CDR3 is CASSIESQGARETQYF. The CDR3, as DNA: TGTGCCAGTAGTATAGAGTCACAGGGGGCACGTGAGACCCAGTACTTC. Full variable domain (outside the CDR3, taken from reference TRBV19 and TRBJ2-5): DGGITQSPKYLFRKEGQNVTLSCEQNLNHDAMYWYRQDPGQGLRLIYYSQIVNDFQKGDIAEGYSVSREKKESFPLTVTSAQKNPTAFYLCASSIESQGARETQYFGPGTRLLVL.

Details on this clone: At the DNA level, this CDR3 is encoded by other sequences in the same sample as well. DNA for the CDR3: TGTGCCAGCAGCGTAGGGGGAGGCCTCTCCTACGAGCAGTACTTC. Encoded protein: CASSVGGGLSYEQYF. The chain employs TRBV9 and TRBJ2-7; a possible D gene is TRBD2 (6 bases). The CDR3 consists of 15 residues. V dropped 0 bases and J dropped 0 bases, with 10 bases sitting between them. Germline assignment: CDR1 SGDLS and CDR2 YYNGEE.